These T cell receptor beta chains were read from a single sample in a study of blood T cells in healthy people across ages. In TCRdb, the 5' RACE reads were re-called with MiXCR into one record per CDR3 protein. This table has around 1,000,000 distinct CDR3 sequences, 20% to 25% appearing once. The same sample was also studied in work on T cells of mothers and their children.

Sequencing used blood. These TCRs come from a girl under 10 years old in good health. CDR3s include the opening cysteine and the closing phenylalanine or tryptophan. Each record gives: clone size, J gene, V gene, D gene, CDR3 protein, CDR3 DNA. D genes are given only for firm matches. Clone size is not always given. Where it is, it says once, few, many or a class for expanded clones.

NA | TRBJ2-7 | TRBV5-1 | NA | CASSLGGASLVEQHF | TGCGCCAGCAGCTTGGGGGGGGCGTCGCTCGTCGAGCAGCACTTC
NA | TRBJ1-2 | TRBV7-2 | NA | CASSIGQLNAYGYTF | TGTGCCAGCAGCATAGGACAGCTTAACGCCTATGGCTACACCTTC
NA | TRBJ2-6 | TRBV5-4 | TRBD2 | CASSLSGRLNVLTF | TGTGCCAGCAGCTTGAGCGGGAGACTCAACGTCCTGACTTTC
few | TRBJ2-7 | TRBV6-6 | NA | CASRPTDFRDEQYF | TGTGCCAGCAGACCGACGGATTTTCGAGACGAGCAGTACTTC
NA | TRBJ2-7 | TRBV10-3 | TRBD1 | CAISETGGHEQYF | TGTGCCATCAGTGAGACAGGGGGACACGAGCAGTACTTC
few | TRBJ2-7 | TRBV28 | NA | CASSPDFEQYF | TGTGCCAGCAGTCCCGACTTCGAGCAGTACTTC
NA | TRBJ2-5 | TRBV9 | NA | CASSVEEGVLETQYF | TGTGCCAGCAGCGTAGAGGAGGGAGTCCTAGAGACCCAGTACTTC
NA | TRBJ2-1 | TRBV12-3/TRBV12-4 | TRBD2 | CASSLIGLAGPGVNEQFF | TGTGCCAGCAGCCTCATAGGTCTAGCGGGCCCCGGGGTAAATGAGCAGTTCTTC
NA | TRBJ2-1 | TRBV28 | NA | CASREGEDEQFF | TGTGCCAGCAGGGAGGGTGAAGATGAGCAGTTCTTC
many | TRBJ1-2 | TRBV5-1 | NA | CASSFGDGYTF | TGTGCCAGCAGTTTCGGGGATGGCTACACCTTC
NA | TRBJ1-5 | TRBV28 | NA | CASSLEAYGNQPQHF | TGTGCCAGCAGTTTGGAAGCTTACGGCAATCAGCCCCAGCATTTT
NA | TRBJ1-1 | TRBV12-3/TRBV12-4 | TRBD1 | CASSRRLQGLSTEAFF | TGTGCCAGCAGCAGAAGGTTACAGGGGTTGAGCACTGAAGCTTTCTTT
NA | TRBJ2-3 | TRBV29-1 | TRBD2 | CSVSSGPSTDTQYF | TGCAGCGTTTCTAGCGGACCCAGCACAGATACGCAGTATTTT
NA | TRBJ1-1 | TRBV7-9 | TRBD1 | CASSLVQGVTEAFF | TGTGCCAGCAGCTTAGTGCAGGGGGTCACTGAAGCTTTCTTT
NA | TRBJ2-7 | TRBV5-1 | NA | CASKAGNSYEQYF | TGCGCCAGCAAGGCGGGAAACTCCTACGAGCAGTACTTC
NA | TRBJ1-2 | TRBV12-3/TRBV12-4 | TRBD1 | CASSRTGSWGYTF | TGTGCCAGCAGCCGGACAGGCTCCTGGGGCTACACCTTC
few | TRBJ2-4 | TRBV28 | NA | CASSQAPTPNIQYF | TGTGCCAGCAGCCAGGCACCGACCCCAAACATTCAGTACTTC
NA | TRBJ1-1 | TRBV6-2/TRBV6-3 | NA | CASRMTVNTEAFF | TGTGCCAGCAGAATGACAGTGAACACTGAAGCTTTCTTT
NA | TRBJ2-6 | TRBV28 | NA | CASSLMRANVLTF | TGTGCCAGCAGCCTCATGCGGGCCAACGTCCTGACTTTC
NA | TRBJ1-4 | TRBV7-9 | NA | CASSNITGLDEKLFF | TGTGCCAGCAGCAACATTACAGGTCTCGATGAAAAACTGTTTTTT
NA | TRBJ1-3 | TRBV12-3/TRBV12-4 | NA | CASSFSRAAAIYF | TGTGCCAGCAGTTTCTCCAGGGCTGCCGCCATATATTTT
NA | TRBJ1-4 | TRBV20-1 | TRBD1 | CSARVSDRVEKLFF | TGCAGTGCTAGAGTTTCCGACAGGGTTGAAAAACTGTTTTTT
NA | TRBJ1-1 | TRBV12-3/TRBV12-4 | NA | CASRSPGRRETEAFF | TGTGCCAGCAGGTCTCCGGGGAGAAGGGAAACTGAAGCTTTCTTT
NA | TRBJ2-7 | TRBV6-2/TRBV6-3 | TRBD1 | CASSYAPGQTYEQYF | TGTGCCAGCAGTTACGCTCCGGGACAGACCTACGAGCAGTACTTC
NA | TRBJ2-1 | TRBV7-2 | NA | CASSGRGLNYNEQFF | TGTGCCAGCAGCGGCAGGGGCCTTAACTACAATGAGCAGTTCTTC
NA | TRBJ2-7 | TRBV6-6 | TRBD1 | CASSRGQGQSYEQYF | TGTGCCAGCAGCAGAGGACAGGGTCAATCCTACGAGCAGTACTTC
NA | TRBJ2-4 | TRBV20-1 | NA | CSARDFRSPSIQYF | TGCAGTGCTAGAGATTTCAGGTCCCCTAGCATTCAGTACTTC
few | TRBJ2-1 | TRBV29-1 | NA | CSVLGSSSYNEQFF | TGCAGCGTTCTAGGTAGCAGCTCCTACAATGAGCAGTTCTTC
NA | TRBJ2-5 | TRBV6-2/TRBV6-3 | NA | CASSYRQLQETQYF | TGTGCCAGCAGTTACAGACAGCTGCAAGAGACCCAGTACTTC
NA | TRBJ2-5 | TRBV3-1 | TRBD2 | CASSQASGGAQTQYF | TGTGCCAGCAGCCAAGCTAGCGGGGGGGCCCAGACCCAGTACTTC
NA | TRBJ2-6 | TRBV20-1 | NA | CSARDPLLSGANVLTF | TGCAGTGCTAGAGATCCCCTACTCTCTGGGGCCAACGTCCTGACTTTC
NA | TRBJ2-7 | TRBV4-1 | NA | CASSQDQFLTYEQYF | TGCGCCAGCAGCCAAGACCAATTTCTTACCTACGAGCAGTACTTC
NA | TRBJ1-6 | TRBV28 | NA | CASSFTGANNSPLHF | TGTGCCAGCAGTTTCACGGGGGCGAACAATTCACCCCTCCACTTT
few | TRBJ2-1 | TRBV27 | NA | CASSGPGNEQFF | TGTGCCAGCAGTGGCCCGGGGAATGAGCAGTTCTTC
NA | TRBJ1-2 | TRBV28 | TRBD1 | CASSSTPTGFYGYTF | TGTGCCAGCAGTTCGACCCCGACAGGGTTCTATGGCTACACCTTC
many | TRBJ2-3 | TRBV4-3 | TRBD1 | CASSPGTGAADTQYF | TGCGCCAGCAGCCCCGGGACAGGGGCCGCAGATACGCAGTATTTT
NA | TRBJ2-1 | TRBV5-1 | NA | CASSLEGSRGEQFF | TGCGCCAGCAGCTTGGAGGGTAGTCGCGGTGAGCAGTTCTTC
few | TRBJ1-4 | TRBV4-3 | NA | CASSQEWGKDEKLFF | TGCGCCAGCAGCCAAGAATGGGGAAAGGATGAAAAACTGTTTTTT
NA | TRBJ1-1 | TRBV3-1 | NA | CASSQALGTEAFF | TGTGCCAGCAGCCAAGCTTTAGGGACAGAAGCTTTCTTT
NA | TRBJ1-2 | TRBV7-8 | NA | CASSLGTVLANYGYTF | TGTGCCAGCAGCTTAGGGACAGTGTTAGCTAACTATGGCTACACCTTC
few | TRBJ1-2 | TRBV6-1 | NA | CASSEGFNYGYTF | TGTGCCAGCAGTGAAGGGTTCAACTATGGCTACACCTTC